This entry lists 9 T cell receptor beta chains sequenced from one sample in a study of CXCR3-negative and CXCR3-positive naive CD8 T cells. No antigens are known for them. TRB cDNA was prepared as libraries by UMI-labeled 5' RACE. TCRdb reworked the 5' RACE reads into one entry per CDR3 protein, no DNA. The ten most abundant clones cover about 0.34% of a sample with about 120,000 distinct CDR3 sequences. Study-wide results and caveats: Researchers report that CXCR3-positive naive cells carry more hydrophobic TRB CDR3s than CXCR3-negative naive cells.

Input material: naive CXCR3+ CD8+ T cells from blood. As to subset: CD45RO-CCR7+CD27+CD95- naive CD8+ T cells expressing CXCR3 (TNR3+). Source of these receptors: a human donor in good health. Some clones in this sample may be carry-over from other donors' samples.

The V gene is TRBV5-1, the J gene TRBJ1-5; TCRdb selects TRBD1, and the lack of DNA leaves this call unchecked. There are 14 residues in the CDR3. Germline assignment: CDR1 SGHRS and CDR2 YFSETQ. CDR3 sequence: CASSLEQGIQPQHF.

The CDR3 loop reads CASSLLGYNDQFF. This chain connects TRBV7-6 to TRBJ2-1. CDR1 and CDR2 (germline): SGHVS, FNYEAQ. The length of the CDR3 is 13 residues.

The chain carries TRBV4-1 and TRBJ1-1. This CDR3 comprises 14 residues. Germline V gene sequence: CDR1 MGHRA, CDR2 YSYEKL. CDR3 loop: CASSPRQSNTEAFF.

The CDR3 here is CASSLYGGGSAGELFF. V and J are TRBV28 and TRBJ2-2; the D call from TCRdb, TRBD2, cannot be confirmed without DNA. Germline V lookup: CDR1 MDHEN, CDR2 SYDVKM. The CDR3 is 16 residues long.

The rearrangement joins TRBV19 to TRBJ2-7; with no DNA, the TCRdb D assignment of TRBD1 cannot be verified. CDR3 length: 13 residues. Germline CDR1 is LNHDA and CDR2 is SQIVND (reference sequence). CDR3: CASSLTVAYEQYF.

V is TRBV4-1 and J is TRBJ2-3. CDR1 and CDR2 (germline): MGHRA, YSYEKL. There are 15 residues in the CDR3. CDR3 residues: CASSHAGARTDTQYF.

The rearrangement uses TRBV20-1 and TRBJ2-7. The CDR3 length is 15 residues. The germline V gene has CDR1 DFQATT and CDR2 SNEGSKA (reference sequence). CDR3 sequence: CSARDSSGEFYEQYF.

The chain joins TRBV28 to TRBJ2-1; as DNA is missing, the TRBD2 call by TCRdb cannot be tested. Per the germline V gene, CDR1 is MDHEN and CDR2 is SYDVKM. This CDR3 has 16 residues. CDR3: CASRPSGGRFRNEQFF.

The V and J genes are TRBV19 and TRBJ1-1. The CDR3 spans 13 residues. The germline CDR1 and CDR2 sequences are LNHDA and SQIVND (reference sequence). CDR3 protein: CASSEMAGTEAFF.